These T cell receptor beta chains were read from a single sample in a study of blood T cell repertoires in COVID-19. Profiling relied on immunoSEQ multiplex PCR, and the TCRdb table lists in-frame clones only, not all of them. This repertoire shows more than 200,000 clones, nearly 90% found once; its top ten account for roughly 3%. Sequenced: peripheral blood. Receptors were obtained from a man aged 18 to 29 with active or convalescent COVID-19. The CDR3 runs from the conserved cysteine through the conserved F or W. D genes are given only for firm matches. Clone size, where shown, is once, few, many, or a class for clones that have expanded.

j_call | v_call | d_call | clone_size | cdr3_nt | cdr3_aa
TRBJ1-2 | TRBV4-3 | . | . | TGCGCCAGCAGCCGCAACGACAGGAGCTATGGCTACACCTTC | CASSRNDRSYGYTF
TRBJ2-1 | TRBV20-1 | TRBD1 | once | TGCAGTGCTAGTGAAATCCGGGACAGGGGAATGTATGAGCAGTTCTTC | CSASEIRDRGMYEQFF
TRBJ2-1 | TRBV5-6 | TRBD1 | . | TGTGCCAGCAGCTCCGGACAGGGCCTAAGGGAGCAGTTCTTC | CASSSGQGLREQFF
TRBJ1-2 | TRBV12-3/TRBV12-4 | . | . | TGTGCCAGCAGTACAGGGATGGAGGGCTACACCTTC | CASSTGMEGYTF
TRBJ1-5 | TRBV28 | . | . | TGTGCCAGCAGCTCGTATCAGCCCCAGCATTTT | CASSSYQPQHF
TRBJ1-2 | TRBV29-1 | . | . | TGCAGCGTTGCAGTGGACTCCCTGGGGTATGGCTACACCTTC | CSVAVDSLGYGYTF
TRBJ1-2 | TRBV12-5 | TRBD1 | . | TGTGCTAGTGGTTTGGTACAGATGGGACAGCAGAGAGATGGCTACACCTTC | CASGLVQMGQQRDGYTF
TRBJ2-2 | TRBV5-5 | . | . | TGTGCCAGCAGCGTCGCTCGGAGGGCCGGGGAGCTGTTTTTT | CASSVARRAGELFF
TRBJ1-2 | TRBV20-1 | TRBD1 | . | TGCAGTGCTAGTCCAGCGCAGGGGGGCTATGGCTACACCTTC | CSASPAQGGYGYTF
TRBJ1-5 | TRBV13 | TRBD1 | . | TGTGCCAGCAGCTTAGGCCGGGACAGCACCCAGCATTTT | CASSLGRDSTQHF
TRBJ2-3 | TRBV4-3 | TRBD2 | once | TGCGCCAGCAGCCAACGACCGTGGGGGCGGGGGGCACCGGGAGGCACAGATACGCAGTATTTT | CASSQRPWGRGAPGGTDTQYF
TRBJ2-1 | TRBV4-3 | TRBD2 | . | TGCGCCAGCAGCCAAGTACATTCCCTCGGGGGGAATGAGCAGTTCTTC | CASSQVHSLGGNEQFF
TRBJ1-2 | TRBV12-3/TRBV12-4 | . | . | TGTGCCAGCAGTTTTCGGAGCTATGGCTACACCTTC | CASSFRSYGYTF
TRBJ1-5 | TRBV6-6 | . | once | TGTGCCAGCAGTTATGTCAACCGGGACACTGAAACCCCCCAGCATTTT | CASSYVNRDTETPQHF
TRBJ2-7 | TRBV5-1 | TRBD2 | . | TGCGCCAGCAGCTCTAGCGGGGGGGCCTACGAGCAGTACTTC | CASSSSGGAYEQYF
TRBJ1-1 | TRBV12-5 | TRBD1 | few | TGTGCTAGTGGTCCCTCCCCGGACAGGGGGAACACTGAAGCTTTCTTT | CASGPSPDRGNTEAFF
TRBJ1-5 | TRBV28 | TRBD1 | . | TGTGCCAGCACCTCCGGACAGGGCAAAGGTCAGCCCCAGCATTTT | CASTSGQGKGQPQHF
TRBJ1-2 | TRBV5-5 | . | . | TGTGCCAGCAGCTTGGAGGAAAGGGGAAACTATGGCTACACCTTC | CASSLEERGNYGYTF
TRBJ1-4 | TRBV5-1 | TRBD1 | . | TGCGCCAGCAGCTCCGGGACAGCAAACACCAGGGGAAAACTGTTTTTT | CASSSGTANTRGKLFF
TRBJ2-1 | TRBV5-1 | . | . | TGCGCCAGCAGCTGGGAACTAGCTCCCGGGGGCAATGAGCAGTTCTTC | CASSWELAPGGNEQFF
TRBJ1-1 | TRBV5-1 | TRBD1 | . | TGCGCCAGCAGCTTGGGAAGTGGACAGGGAGGGTTTTATGGCACTGAAGCTTTCTTT | CASSLGSGQGGFYGTEAFF
TRBJ1-2 | TRBV15 | . | . | TGTGCCACCAGCAGGAGGACAGTTTTAGAGGACTATGGCTACACCTTC | CATSRRTVLEDYGYTF
TRBJ1-1 | TRBV6-2/TRBV6-3 | . | . | TGTGCCAGCAGTTACCGCACGGGGGTCGCTGAAGCTTTCTTT | CASSYRTGVAEAFF
TRBJ2-4 | TRBV10-3 | TRBD1 | . | TGTGCCATCAGTGAGATCAGGGGGTATGGGTCCAGTGGCAAAAACATTCAGTACTTC | CAISEIRGYGSSGKNIQYF
TRBJ2-2 | TRBV6-6 | TRBD1 | . | TGTGCCAGCAGAGGGACAGGCAGCACCGGGGAGCTGTTTTTT | CASRGTGSTGELFF
TRBJ1-6 | TRBV11-1 | . | . | TGTGCCAGCAGCTTGTCGGGTTCACCCCTCCACTTT | CASSLSGSPLHF
TRBJ2-1 | TRBV21-1 | . | . | TGTGCCAGCAGCACCACCACTAGCGGGGGGAACCGCTCCTACAATGAGCAGTTCTTC | CASSTTTSGGNRSYNEQFF
TRBJ2-7 | TRBV6-5 | . | once | TGTGCCAGCAGGGGGGCGGCCGCCTACGAGCAGTACTTC | CASRGAAAYEQYF
TRBJ2-1 | TRBV27 | TRBD2 | . | TGTGCCAGCAGCCGGACTAGCGGGGGCCTTAATGAGCAGTTCTTC | CASSRTSGGLNEQFF
TRBJ2-7 | TRBV2 | . | . | TGTGCCAGCAGCCGGGACACCTCCTACGAGCAGTACTTC | CASSRDTSYEQYF
TRBJ1-6 | TRBV30 | TRBD1 | . | TGTGCCTGGAGTTCATTGGACAGGGGGTACTCACCCCTCCACTTT | CAWSSLDRGYSPLHF